This TCR beta chain was sequenced during a study of OX40 agonist ivuxolimab in advanced cancers. Study-level information: Ivuxolimab was administered intravenously to patients at 0.01 to 10 mg/kg every 2 weeks.

This table comes from immunoSEQ multiplex PCR, and its TCRdb copy is limited to in-frame clones, with some not included. The sample consists of 77,000 or so clones, approximately 85% of them appearing once. Prior autoimmune disease or systemic immunosuppression barred patients. Study observations and caveats: No antigen was identified for the clonally expanded peripheral T cells. Low levels of normalized T-cell clonal expansion also appeared in some nonresponders.

Of note for this clone: Its antigen is unidentified.

The sequenced sample was CD4+ or CD8+ T cells sorted from blood, obtained in a trial of the OX40 agonist ivuxolimab. The sequence was obtained from an adult with an advanced solid tumor such as melanoma, head and neck, liver or kidney cancer.

The CDR3 coding sequence is TGTGCCAGCAGTGCCCAGACAGGTTTCTATGGCTACACCTTC. Its translation is CASSAQTGFYGYTF. The chain employs TRBV9 and TRBJ1-2; tentative D call: TRBD1 (6 bases). V lost 5 bases and J 4 bases, leaving 15 bases between the germline ends. CDR3 length: 14 residues. CDR1 and CDR2 from the germline V gene are SGDLS and YYNGEE. The variable domain in full, completed from reference TRBV9 and TRBJ1-2, reads DSGVTQTPKHLITATGQRVTLRCSPRSGDLSVYWYQQSLDQGLQFLIQYYNGEERAKGNILERFSAQQFPDLHSELNLSSLELGDSALYFCASSAQTGFYGYTFGSGTRLTVV.